A selection of T cell receptor beta chains follows, all from one sample in a study of response to subunit inactivated influenza vaccine. MiXCR, run by TCRdb on the RT-PCR reads, gives a single entry per CDR3 protein. The sample consists of some 500,000 distinct CDR3 sequences, 25% of them appearing once. The sequenced sample was CD4+ T cells sorted from PBMCs, obtained 4 to 6 days after vaccination. These receptors were collected from a man aged 50 or older who received an inactivated influenza vaccine. CDR3s include the opening cysteine and the closing phenylalanine or tryptophan. Each record gives: D gene, clone size, CDR3 length, V gene, J gene, CDR3 DNA, CDR3 protein. A D gene is named only where the DNA matches it firmly. Size is stated for part of the rows, as once, few or many counts, or as a class when the clone is expanded.

TRBD2	few	14	TRBV7-9	TRBJ2-1	TGTGCCAGCAGCACCGCAGGACTAGCGGGAGAGCAGTTCTTC	CASSTAGLAGEQFF
NA	NA	14	TRBV5-5	TRBJ2-5	TGTGCCAGCAGCAGAGGGAGCCGGCAAGAGACCCAGTACTTC	CASSRGSRQETQYF
TRBD1	NA	15	TRBV27	TRBJ2-1	TGTGCCAGCAGTCCCGGACAGGGTGTCACAATTGAGCAGTTCTTC	CASSPGQGVTIEQFF
NA	NA	14	TRBV20-1	TRBJ1-2	TGCAGTGCTAGAGATCTGGGCCGGTCCGATGGCTACACCTTC	CSARDLGRSDGYTF
NA	NA	15	TRBV6-1	TRBJ1-3	TGTGCCAGCAGTAAACCTGGGACGGGTGGAAACACCATATATTTT	CASSKPGTGGNTIYF
TRBD2	NA	13	TRBV3-1	TRBJ2-5	TGTGCCAGCAGCTTCGGACTAGCCGGGACCCAGTACTTC	CASSFGLAGTQYF
TRBD1	few	16	TRBV12-3/TRBV12-4	TRBJ2-7	TGTGCCAGCAGTTACCCCGGGACAGGGGTCTTCTACGAGCAGTACTTC	CASSYPGTGVFYEQYF
NA	NA	13	TRBV29-1	TRBJ1-4	TGCAGCGTTGGGGGGACGGCTAATGAAAAACTGTTTTTT	CSVGGTANEKLFF
NA	NA	12	TRBV3-1	TRBJ2-7	TGTGCCAGCGGTTATGGGGTTTACGAGCAGTACTTC	CASGYGVYEQYF
TRBD1	NA	15	TRBV7-9	TRBJ2-1	TGTGCCAGCAGCTTATGGGACAGGGCTTACAATGAGCAGTTCTTC	CASSLWDRAYNEQFF
TRBD1	NA	16	TRBV6-2/TRBV6-3	TRBJ2-1	TGTGCCAGCGGATACGGGGACAGGGGCACCTACAATGAGCAGTTCTTC	CASGYGDRGTYNEQFF
NA	NA	12	TRBV7-9	TRBJ2-2	TGTGCCAGCAGCGTCACTCACGGGGAGCTGTTTTTT	CASSVTHGELFF
TRBD2	NA	17	TRBV23-1	TRBJ2-7	TGCGCCAGCAGTCAAGTCCCCCTCTCGCGGGAGTTGTACGAGCAGTACTTC	CASSQVPLSRELYEQYF
NA	NA	15	TRBV14	TRBJ1-1	TGTGCCAGCAGCCGGGGGGGGACCATGAACACTGAAGCTTTCTTT	CASSRGGTMNTEAFF
NA	many	13	TRBV21-1	TRBJ2-7	TGTGCCAGCAGTCGACTAGCTTTCTACGAGCAGTACTTC	CASSRLAFYEQYF
TRBD2	NA	17	TRBV4-2	TRBJ2-7	TGTGCCAGCAGCCAAGATGCCATCGGGGGGGGTTCCTACGAGCAGTACTTC	CASSQDAIGGGSYEQYF
TRBD2	few	13	TRBV20-1	TRBJ2-7	TGCAGTGCTGCCGGGACTAGCTCTCTCGAGCAGTACTTC	CSAAGTSSLEQYF
TRBD1	NA	14	TRBV7-2	TRBJ1-4	TGTGCCAGCAGAGGGACAGGGATTAATGAAAAACTGTTTTTT	CASRGTGINEKLFF
TRBD1	few	13	TRBV20-1	TRBJ2-7	TGCAGTGCTCCTAGGGACAGGGCCTACGAGCAGTACTTC	CSAPRDRAYEQYF
NA	NA	13	TRBV12-3/TRBV12-4	TRBJ1-5	TGTGCCAGCAGCCCCATCAGGTCAACGCCCCAGCATTTT	CASSPIRSTPQHF
NA	few	15	TRBV9	TRBJ1-2	TGTGCCAGCAGCGTAGCTGCGACTACCGGGTATGGCTACACCTTC	CASSVAATTGYGYTF
NA	few	14	TRBV13	TRBJ1-1	TGTGCCAGCAGACAACAGGGTATTAGCACTGAAGCTTTCTTT	CASRQQGISTEAFF
TRBD1	NA	12	TRBV10-3	TRBJ2-2	TGTGCCATCAGTCCCGGACAGGATCGGCTGTTTTTT	CAISPGQDRLFF
NA	NA	16	TRBV28	TRBJ2-7	TGTGCCAACCCTATCCCCCCGGGGGTAAGGCCCTACGAGCAGTACTTC	CANPIPPGVRPYEQYF
NA	few	13	TRBV4-2	TRBJ2-1	TGTGCCAGCAGCCAAGATCGAAGCAATGAGCAGTTCTTC	CASSQDRSNEQFF
NA	NA	15	TRBV9	TRBJ2-7	TGTGCCAGCAGCGTAGATTGGAGTCCGGCCTACGAGCAGTACTTC	CASSVDWSPAYEQYF
TRBD2	NA	16	TRBV30	TRBJ2-7	TGTGCCTGGAGTGTATGGCGGGGGGGCCCTCGCGCCGAGCAGTACTTC	CAWSVWRGGPRAEQYF
NA	NA	14	TRBV2	TRBJ2-3	TGTGCCAGCAGTCGGAGCAGGGTGGGCGATACGCAGTATTTT	CASSRSRVGDTQYF
NA	few	13	TRBV6-1	TRBJ1-1	TGTGCCAGCAGCAACCTTCAGGGTGGTGAAGCTTTCTTT	CASSNLQGGEAFF
NA	few	15	TRBV20-1	TRBJ2-1	TGCAGTGCAGGAGCGGGCCCTAGGAAAAACAATGAGCAGTTCTTC	CSAGAGPRKNNEQFF
TRBD1	NA	14	TRBV29-1	TRBJ1-2	TGCAGCGTTGTCGGGACAGGGGGCGACTATGGCTACACCTTC	CSVVGTGGDYGYTF
NA	few	15	TRBV4-2	TRBJ1-6	TGTGCCAGCAGCCAAGATGGGACACGGGGTTCACCCCTCCACTTT	CASSQDGTRGSPLHF
NA	NA	15	TRBV20-1	TRBJ2-7	TGCAGTGCTAGAGATCGTTTGGGGGTCGGGGACGAGCAGTACTTC	CSARDRLGVGDEQYF
TRBD2	NA	16	TRBV4-3	TRBJ2-1	TGCGCCAGCAGCCAAGATTTCAGCGGGAGGCCCGATGAGCAGTTCTTC	CASSQDFSGRPDEQFF
TRBD2	NA	15	TRBV5-1	TRBJ2-3	TGCGCCAGTAGATCGGGACTAGCGGGAGCAGATACGCAGTATTTT	CASRSGLAGADTQYF
TRBD2	few	14	TRBV28	TRBJ2-3	TGTGCCAGCTCTTTAGCGGGAGGGCCGAATACGCAGTATTTT	CASSLAGGPNTQYF
NA	few	14	TRBV29-1	TRBJ2-2	TGCAGCGTTCTCGCGGGGGCATCCACCGGGGAGCTGTTTTTT	CSVLAGASTGELFF
TRBD2	NA	15	TRBV15	TRBJ2-1	TGTGCCACCAGCCGTAGCGGGAGTATCTACAATGAGCAGTTCTTC	CATSRSGSIYNEQFF
TRBD1	few	16	TRBV4-2	TRBJ1-4	TGTGCCAGCAGCCAGGCACAGGGGGTGGGAAATGAAAAACTGTTTTTT	CASSQAQGVGNEKLFF
NA	NA	14	TRBV3-1	TRBJ2-5	TGTGCCAGCAGCCAAAGACAAGATCAAGAGACCCAGTACTTC	CASSQRQDQETQYF
TRBD1	NA	14	TRBV19	TRBJ1-2	TGTGCCACCCTCCGGGACAGAGGCAACTATGGCTACACCTTC	CATLRDRGNYGYTF
NA	NA	14	TRBV3-1	TRBJ2-1	TGTGCCAGCGGCTACGGGGGTTCCTACAATGAGCAGTTCTTC	CASGYGGSYNEQFF
TRBD1	few	18	TRBV20-1	TRBJ1-5	TGCAGTGCTAGGACTGGGACAGGGGGTTTCTATAGCAATCAGCCCCAGCATTTT	CSARTGTGGFYSNQPQHF
TRBD1	NA	13	TRBV7-9	TRBJ1-1	TGTGCCAGCACCCCAGGGGGACGGACTGAAGCTTTCTTT	CASTPGGRTEAFF
NA	NA	16	TRBV12-3/TRBV12-4	TRBJ2-3	TGTGCCAGCAGTTTCCCCCAGCGACGCGCCACAGATACGCAGTATTTT	CASSFPQRRATDTQYF
TRBD1	few	16	TRBV20-1	TRBJ2-1	TGCAGTGCTAGAGTCAAACAGGGGCTCTCCTACAATGAGCAGTTCTTC	CSARVKQGLSYNEQFF
NA	NA	14	TRBV7-9	TRBJ1-6	TGTGCCAGCAGCTTACTCTGGGAGGGCTCACCCCTCCACTTT	CASSLLWEGSPLHF
NA	many	12	TRBV14	TRBJ1-6	TGTGCCAGCAACAAAGGTGGCTCACCCCTCCACTTT	CASNKGGSPLHF